This passage covers 13 T cell receptor beta chains from one sample sequenced in a study of blood T cell repertoires in COVID-19. Data came from immunoSEQ multiplex PCR; TCRdb stores just in-frame clones and leaves some out. Of some 200,000 clones in the sample, nearly 90% are singletons; the top ten hold 20% to 25%. Sequencing used peripheral blood. The receptors were sampled from a man aged 55-75 years with active or convalescent COVID-19.

The chain carries TRBV7-3 and TRBJ1-2; perhaps TRBD1 as D (5 bases). The CDR3 consists of 14 residues. Trimming removed 5 bases from V and 4 bases from J, with 14 bases in between. CDR1 and CDR2 (germline): SGHTA, FQGTGA. CDR3 sequence reads: CASSPDRNPYGYTF. CDR3 nucleotide sequence: TGTGCCAGCAGCCCCGACAGAAATCCCTATGGCTACACCTTC.

This chain links TRBV5-4 with TRBJ2-1; 9 bases are a match to TRBD2. The V and J ends lost 0 bases and 5 bases, in that order; junction bases with no gene match: 9. Germline-derived CDR1 and CDR2 are SGHNT and YYREEE (reference sequence). The length of the CDR3 is 17 residues. CDR3 residues: CASSLAMAGGINNEQFF. CDR3 sequence (DNA): TGTGCCAGCAGCTTGGCAATGGCGGGGGGGATTAACAATGAGCAGTTCTTC.

This rearrangement joins TRBV2 to TRBJ1-3; D is unresolved. V was shortened by 7 bases and J by 2 bases, with 9 bases between the two germline ends. Germline loops: CDR1 SNHLY, CDR2 FYNNEI. The length of the CDR3 is 13 residues. The CDR3 DNA reads as TGTGCCAGCACAGATTCGACTGGAAACACCATATATTTT. Encoded protein: CASTDSTGNTIYF.

This chain joins TRBV11-2 and TRBJ2-7; the D is unclear. V lost 1 base and J lost 5, with 12 bases in between. Germline lookup yields CDR1 SGHAT and CDR2 FQNNGV. The CDR3 loop spans 14 amino acids. CDR3 sequence reads: CASSLGSPVDEQYF. The CDR3 DNA sequence: TGTGCCAGCAGCTTAGGCTCCCCGGTAGACGAGCAGTACTTC.

The chain recombines TRBV9 with TRBJ1-2, with D possibly TRBD1 on 6 matching bases. Germline V gene data show CDR1 as SGDLS and CDR2 as YYNGEE. V was cut by 7 bases and J by 5 bases, with 21 bases left in between. This CDR3 has 15 amino acids. The CDR3: CASSLSGQGYYGYTF. The DNA of the CDR3 is TGTGCCAGCTCCCTCTCGGGGCAGGGGTATTATGGCTACACCTTC.

This sequence joins TRBV7-6 and TRBJ2-3; D possibly corresponds to TRBD2 (6 bases). The CDR3 sequence is 15 residues long. The V end was cut by 10 bases, the J end by 0 bases, with 17 bases between. Germline loops: CDR1 SGHVS, CDR2 FNYEAQ. CDR3 nucleotides: TGTGCCACCGGAGGTAGCGGAGATAGCACAGATACGCAGTATTTT. Protein: CATGGSGDSTDTQYF.

V is TRBV5-1 and J is TRBJ1-5; D unresolved. The CDR3 covers 15 residues. Germline CDR1 and CDR2: SGHRS and YFSETQ. The germline V and J ends were trimmed by 3 bases and 0 bases, with 10 bases remaining between them. In nucleotides, the CDR3 is TGCGCCAGCAGCTCGTTGCCGGGTAGCAATCAGCCCCAGCATTTT. Translated, it gives CASSSLPGSNQPQHF.

V is TRBV2 and J is TRBJ2-7; 8 bases fit TRBD2. V shed 6 bases and J 8 bases; nucleotides not matched to a gene: 6. The length of the CDR3 is 12 residues. Per germline, CDR1 SNHLY and CDR2 FYNNEI. The CDR3 DNA reads TGTGCCAGCAGATCGGGAGGGGATCAGCAGTACTTC. The encoded protein is CASRSGGDQQYF.

The chain has TRBV27 and TRBJ2-7, with 7 bases matching TRBD1. The V and J ends lost 2 bases and 0 bases, in that order; junction bases with no gene match: 4. Looked up from germline, CDR1 is MNHEY and CDR2 is SMNVEV (reference sequence). This CDR3 spans 15 amino acids. CDR3 loop: CASSLMGQSSYEQYF. DNA of the CDR3: TGTGCCAGCAGTTTAATGGGACAGAGCTCCTACGAGCAGTACTTC.

The chain employs TRBV7-9 and TRBJ2-2, with D unclear. This CDR3 comprises 13 residues. Between the trimmed V and J ends, which lost 6 bases and 7 bases, there was a span of 12 bases. Germline V gene sequence: CDR1 SEHNR, CDR2 FQNEAQ (reference sequence). CDR3 in amino acids: CASSLKAGGELFF. CDR3 in DNA: TGTGCCAGCAGTCTCAAAGCCGGCGGGGAGCTGTTTTTT.

The V call is TRBV27, the J call TRBJ1-1; 9 bases fit TRBD1. Germline values: CDR1 MNHEY, CDR2 SMNVEV (reference sequence). V lost 0 bases, J lost 5 bases, and 19 bases stayed unmatched. The CDR3 totals 20 residues. In nucleotides, the CDR3 is TGTGCCAGCAGTTTATCGCTCCGGACAGGGGAGGAATTCGGAAAGACTGAAGCTTTCTTT. Translated, it gives CASSLSLRTGEEFGKTEAFF.

This rearrangement joins TRBV7-8 to TRBJ2-2, with TRBD1 identical over 8 bases. Trimming cost V 1 base and J 5 bases; bases outside gene matches: 3. Germline values: CDR1 SGHVS, CDR2 FQNEAQ. The CDR3 runs to 15 residues. The CDR3, as DNA: TGTGCCAGCAGCTTAGGGACAGGGCCGACCGGGGAGCTGTTTTTT. Translated, it gives CASSLGTGPTGELFF.

V usage is TRBV7-3 and J usage is TRBJ2-5; 8 nucleotides agree with TRBD2. The length of the CDR3 is 15 residues. Germline trimming cut 1 base from V and 5 bases from J; bases unmatched to any gene: 6. Germline-derived CDR1 and CDR2 are SGHTA and FQGTGA. The CDR3 DNA reads as TGTGCCAGCAGCTTAAGCGGCGGGAGGTGGGAGACCCAGTACTTC. This gives the protein CASSLSGGRWETQYF.